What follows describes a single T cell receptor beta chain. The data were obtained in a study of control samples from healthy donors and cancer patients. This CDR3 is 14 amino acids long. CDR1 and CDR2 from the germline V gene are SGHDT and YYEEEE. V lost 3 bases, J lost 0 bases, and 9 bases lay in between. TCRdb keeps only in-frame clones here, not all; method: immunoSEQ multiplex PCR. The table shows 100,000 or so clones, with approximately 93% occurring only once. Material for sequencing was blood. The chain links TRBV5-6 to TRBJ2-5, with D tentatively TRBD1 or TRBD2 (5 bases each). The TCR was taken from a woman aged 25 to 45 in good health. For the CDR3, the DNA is TGTGCCAGCAGCTACGGGACCCACCAAGAGACCCAGTACTTC. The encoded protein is CASSYGTHQETQYF.